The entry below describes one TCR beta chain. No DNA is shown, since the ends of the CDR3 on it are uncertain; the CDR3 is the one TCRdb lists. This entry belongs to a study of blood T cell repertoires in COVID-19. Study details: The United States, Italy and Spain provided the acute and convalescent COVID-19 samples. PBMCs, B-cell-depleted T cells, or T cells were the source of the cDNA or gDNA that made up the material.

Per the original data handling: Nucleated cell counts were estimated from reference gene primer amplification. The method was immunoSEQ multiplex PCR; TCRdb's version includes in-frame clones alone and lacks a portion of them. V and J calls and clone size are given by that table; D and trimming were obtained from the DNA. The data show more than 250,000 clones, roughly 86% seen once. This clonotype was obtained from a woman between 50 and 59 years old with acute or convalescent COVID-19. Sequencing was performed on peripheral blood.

The CDR3 loop is CASSFASGSFLQETQYF. J is TRBJ2-5 and V is TRBV12-1; the table's TRBD2 call for D was not verified on the DNA. TRBV12-1 is a recognized pseudogene. A total of 17 residues make up the CDR3, ends included.